These T cell receptor beta chains were read from a single sample in a study of human T cells and chemical hapten exposure. TCRdb re-derived calls from the RACE reads in MiXCR, one entry per CDR3 protein. Of 85,000 to 90,000 distinct CDR3 sequences listed, 9.6% are singletons. The sequencing used whole blood, collected in connection with sensitization to the hapten diphenylcyclopropenone (DPC). The receptors stem from a woman in her forties with alopecia areata. Some clones in this sample may be carry-over from other donors' samples. Each CDR3 is given with its conserved first and last residue. A D gene is named only where the DNA matches it firmly. The size field is filled for only some rows; it gives once, few, many or a size class.

v_call	d_call	j_call	clone_size	cdr3_aa	cdr3_nt
TRBV6-5	NA	TRBJ1-5	many	CASGRLAPQHF	TGTGCCAGCGGGAGGCTTGCGCCCCAGCATTTT
TRBV11-3	NA	TRBJ2-5	NA	CACSLDQETQYF	TGTGCCTGCAGCTTAGATCAGGAGACCCAGTACTTC
TRBV4-2	NA	TRBJ1-5	NA	CASSQVGGKAQHF	TGTGCCAGCAGCCAAGTAGGGGGGAAGGCCCAGCATTTT
TRBV10-2	NA	TRBJ2-5	many	CASSELGGARQETQYF	TGCGCCAGCAGTGAGTTGGGGGGGGCCCGGCAAGAGACCCAGTACTTC
TRBV4-2	NA	TRBJ2-7	few	CASSQDSQGYEQYF	TGTGCCAGCAGCCAAGATTCGCAGGGCTACGAGCAGTACTTC
TRBV4-1	NA	TRBJ1-3	NA	CASSQDDGSGNTIYF	TGCGCCAGCAGCCAAGATGACGGGTCTGGAAACACCATATATTTT
TRBV7-8	NA	TRBJ1-1	many	CASSSQFGTNTEAFF	TGTGCCAGCAGCTCCCAATTTGGGACGAACACTGAAGCTTTCTTT
TRBV5-1	NA	TRBJ2-3	many	CASSSRQADTQYF	TGCGCCAGCAGCTCCCGACAGGCAGATACGCAGTATTTT
TRBV7-7	NA	TRBJ2-5	few	CASSLALGRETQYF	TGTGCTAGCAGCTTAGCGCTGGGAAGGGAGACCCAGTACTTC
TRBV10-3	TRBD2	TRBJ2-2	many	CAISPIAGGNTGELFF	TGTGCCATCAGTCCTATAGCGGGGGGGAACACCGGGGAGCTGTTTTTT
TRBV12-3/TRBV12-4	NA	TRBJ1-1	NA	CASSLGLAPRGEAFF	TGTGCCAGCAGTTTGGGTTTGGCCCCAAGAGGTGAAGCTTTCTTT
TRBV20-1	NA	TRBJ2-3	few	CSRSTDTQYF	TGCAGTCGTAGCACAGATACGCAGTATTTT
TRBV5-6	TRBD1	TRBJ1-5	NA	CASSAGQVSNQPQHF	TGTGCCAGCAGCGCAGGACAGGTTAGCAATCAGCCCCAGCATTTT
TRBV7-2	NA	TRBJ1-3	many	CASRNWAGDTGNTIYF	TGTGCCAGCAGGAATTGGGCAGGGGATACGGGAAACACCATATATTTT
TRBV3-1	NA	TRBJ2-1	many	CASSQWDADEQFF	TGTGCCAGCAGCCAATGGGATGCGGATGAGCAGTTCTTC
TRBV4-1	TRBD2	TRBJ2-1	NA	CAGSQGLAGGPTYNEQFF	TGCGCCGGCAGCCAAGGACTAGCGGGGGGGCCCACCTACAATGAGCAGTTCTTC
TRBV19	TRBD2	TRBJ2-4	many	CASSIPASGGKNIQYF	TGTGCCAGTAGTATACCAGCTAGCGGGGGGAAGAACATTCAGTACTTC
TRBV3-1	TRBD1	TRBJ2-1	NA	CASSQDSGQAYNEQFF	TGTGCCAGCAGCCAAGATTCGGGACAGGCGTACAATGAGCAGTTCTTC
TRBV6-6	NA	TRBJ1-2	NA	CASSYGRGYGYTF	TGTGCCAGCAGTTACGGACGAGGCTATGGCTACACCTTC
TRBV12-3/TRBV12-4	NA	TRBJ1-1	few	CASSLIDGTTEAFF	TGTGCCAGCAGTTTAATCGACGGGACCACTGAAGCTTTCTTT
TRBV4-2	TRBD2	TRBJ2-3	few	CASSRWPLAGGTDTQYF	TGTGCCAGCAGCCGCTGGCCCCTAGCGGGGGGCACAGATACGCAGTATTTT
TRBV29-1	NA	TRBJ1-1	many	CSVRGGDTEAFF	TGCAGCGTCAGAGGGGGGGACACTGAAGCTTTCTTT
TRBV10-3	NA	TRBJ2-5	many	CAISAQETQYF	TGTGCCATCAGTGCACAAGAGACCCAGTACTTC
TRBV15	NA	TRBJ1-6	many	CATSREGPPAYSPLHF	TGTGCCACCAGCAGGGAGGGGCCCCCGGCTTATTCACCCCTCCACTTT
TRBV20-1	TRBD2	TRBJ2-7	many	CSNSGTSGGFLNEQYF	TGCAGTAACAGTGGGACTAGCGGGGGCTTCTTAAACGAGCAGTACTTC
TRBV4-1	TRBD1	TRBJ1-2	NA	CASSSRDRESGYTF	TGCGCCAGCAGCTCCCGGGACAGAGAGTCTGGCTACACCTTC
TRBV12-3/TRBV12-4	TRBD1	TRBJ1-2	many	CASSPRLQGVGYYGYTF	TGTGCCAGCAGTCCCCGACTTCAGGGGGTTGGTTACTATGGCTACACCTTC
TRBV7-6	NA	TRBJ1-5	many	CASSRDPNQPQHF	TGTGCCAGCAGCCGGGACCCGAATCAGCCCCAGCATTTT